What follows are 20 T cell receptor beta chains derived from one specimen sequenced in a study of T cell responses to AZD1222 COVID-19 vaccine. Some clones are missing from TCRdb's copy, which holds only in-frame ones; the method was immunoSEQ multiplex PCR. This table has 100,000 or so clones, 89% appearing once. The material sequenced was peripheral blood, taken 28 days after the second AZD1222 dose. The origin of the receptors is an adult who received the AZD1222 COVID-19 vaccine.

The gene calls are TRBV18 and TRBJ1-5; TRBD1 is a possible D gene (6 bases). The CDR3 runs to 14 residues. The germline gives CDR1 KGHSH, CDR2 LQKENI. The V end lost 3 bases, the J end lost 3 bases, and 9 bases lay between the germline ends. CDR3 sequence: CASSPGQTNQPQHF. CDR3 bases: TGTGCCAGCTCACCCGGACAGACCAATCAGCCCCAGCATTTT.

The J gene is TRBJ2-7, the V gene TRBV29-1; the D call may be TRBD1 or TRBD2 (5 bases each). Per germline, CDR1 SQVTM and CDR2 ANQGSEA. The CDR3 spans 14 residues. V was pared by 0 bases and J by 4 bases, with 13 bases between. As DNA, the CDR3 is TGCAGCGTTGAAGATGCGGCAGGGACGTACGAGCAGTACTTC. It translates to CSVEDAAGTYEQYF.

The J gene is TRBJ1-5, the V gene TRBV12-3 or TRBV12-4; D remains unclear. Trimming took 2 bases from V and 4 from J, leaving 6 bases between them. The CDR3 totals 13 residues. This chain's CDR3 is CASSLSQNQPQHF. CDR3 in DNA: TGTGCCAGCAGTTTATCCCAGAATCAGCCCCAGCATTTT.

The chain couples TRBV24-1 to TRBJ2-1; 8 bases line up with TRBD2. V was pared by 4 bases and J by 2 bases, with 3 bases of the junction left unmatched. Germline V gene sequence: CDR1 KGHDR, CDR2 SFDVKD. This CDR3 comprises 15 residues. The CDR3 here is CATSDASGPYNEQFF. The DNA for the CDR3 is TGTGCCACCAGTGACGCTAGCGGGCCCTACAATGAGCAGTTCTTC.

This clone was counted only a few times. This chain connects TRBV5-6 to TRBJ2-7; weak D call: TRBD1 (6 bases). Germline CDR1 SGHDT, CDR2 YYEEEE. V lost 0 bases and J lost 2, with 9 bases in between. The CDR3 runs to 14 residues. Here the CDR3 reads CASSLAGTTYEQYF. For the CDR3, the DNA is TGTGCCAGCAGCTTGGCCGGGACAACCTACGAGCAGTACTTC.

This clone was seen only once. The CDR3 nucleotides read TGTGCCAGCAGTTTAAGGCGGACAGTACAAGAGACCCAGTACTTC. The encoded protein is CASSLRRTVQETQYF. The chain recombines TRBV27 with TRBJ2-5, with a possible D match to TRBD1 (6 bases). Trimming took 2 bases from V and 2 from J, leaving 12 bases between them. Looked up from germline, CDR1 is MNHEY and CDR2 is SMNVEV (reference sequence). The CDR3 length is 15 residues.

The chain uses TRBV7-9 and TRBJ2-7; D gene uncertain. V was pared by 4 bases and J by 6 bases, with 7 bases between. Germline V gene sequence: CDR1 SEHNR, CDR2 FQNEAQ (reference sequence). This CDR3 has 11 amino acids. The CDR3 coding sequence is TGTGCCAGCAGCTATTTCGGCGAGCAGTACTTC. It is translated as CASSYFGEQYF.

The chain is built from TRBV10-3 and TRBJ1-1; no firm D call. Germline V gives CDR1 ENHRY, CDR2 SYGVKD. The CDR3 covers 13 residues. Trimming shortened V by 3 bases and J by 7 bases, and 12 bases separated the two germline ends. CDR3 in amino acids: CAISEHDQIEAFF. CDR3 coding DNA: TGTGCCATCAGTGAACATGACCAGATTGAAGCTTTCTTT.

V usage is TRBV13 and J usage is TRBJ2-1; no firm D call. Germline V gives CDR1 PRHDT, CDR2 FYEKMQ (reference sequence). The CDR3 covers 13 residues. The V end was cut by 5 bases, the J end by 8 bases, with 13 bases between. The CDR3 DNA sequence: TGTGCCAGCAGCCCACCCGGGCCATATGAGCAGTTCTTC. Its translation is CASSPPGPYEQFF. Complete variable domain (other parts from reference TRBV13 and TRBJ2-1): AAGVIQSPRHLIKEKRETATLKCYPIPRHDTVYWYQQGPGQDPQFLISFYEKMQSDKGSIPDRFSAQQFSDYHSELNMSSLELGDSALYFCASSPPGPYEQFFGPGTRLTVL.

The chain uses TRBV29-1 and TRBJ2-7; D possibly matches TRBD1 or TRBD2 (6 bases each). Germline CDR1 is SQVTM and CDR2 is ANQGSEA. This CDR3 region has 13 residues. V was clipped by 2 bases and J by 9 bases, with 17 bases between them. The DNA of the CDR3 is TGCAGCGTTGAATGGCAGGGGTACGGGGGGCAGTACTTC. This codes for CSVEWQGYGGQYF.

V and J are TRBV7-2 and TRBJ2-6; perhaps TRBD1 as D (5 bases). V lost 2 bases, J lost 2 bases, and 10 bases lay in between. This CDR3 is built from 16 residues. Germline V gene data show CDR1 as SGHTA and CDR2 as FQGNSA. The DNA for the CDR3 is TGTGCCAGCAGCTTAAAGGCAGGGACTGGGGCCAACGTCCTGACTTTC. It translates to CASSLKAGTGANVLTF.

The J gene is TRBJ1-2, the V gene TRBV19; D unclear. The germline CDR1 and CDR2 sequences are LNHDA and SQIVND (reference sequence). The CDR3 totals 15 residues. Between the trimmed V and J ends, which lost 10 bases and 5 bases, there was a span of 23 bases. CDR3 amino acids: CANALLVSRAYGYTF. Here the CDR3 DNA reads TGTGCCAACGCACTCCTGGTTTCTCGGGCGTATGGCTACACCTTC. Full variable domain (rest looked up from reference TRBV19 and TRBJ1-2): DGGITQSPKYLFRKEGQNVTLSCEQNLNHDAMYWYRQDPGQGLRLIYYSQIVNDFQKGDIAEGYSVSREKKESFPLTVTSAQKNPTAFYLCANALLVSRAYGYTFGSGTRLTVV.

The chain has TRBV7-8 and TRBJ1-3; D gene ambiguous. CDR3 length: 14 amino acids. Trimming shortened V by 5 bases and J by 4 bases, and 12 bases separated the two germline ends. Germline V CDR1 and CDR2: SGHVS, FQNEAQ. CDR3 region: CASSPPRSGNTIYF. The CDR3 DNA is TGTGCCAGCAGCCCCCCGCGGTCCGGAAACACCATATATTTT.

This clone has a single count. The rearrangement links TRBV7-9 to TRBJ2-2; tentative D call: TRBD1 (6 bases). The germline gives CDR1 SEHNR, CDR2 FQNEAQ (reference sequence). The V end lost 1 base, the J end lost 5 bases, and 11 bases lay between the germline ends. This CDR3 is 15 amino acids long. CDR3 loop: CASSLVRGVTGELFF. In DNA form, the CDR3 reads TGTGCCAGCAGCTTAGTCAGGGGTGTGACCGGGGAGCTGTTTTTT.

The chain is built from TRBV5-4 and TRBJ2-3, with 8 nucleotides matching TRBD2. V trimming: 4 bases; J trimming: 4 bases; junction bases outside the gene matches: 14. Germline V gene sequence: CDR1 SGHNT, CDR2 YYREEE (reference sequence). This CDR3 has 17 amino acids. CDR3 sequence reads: CASSPGGSGRTADTQYF. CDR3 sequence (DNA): TGTGCCAGCAGCCCCGGGGGCAGCGGGAGAACCGCAGATACGCAGTATTTT.

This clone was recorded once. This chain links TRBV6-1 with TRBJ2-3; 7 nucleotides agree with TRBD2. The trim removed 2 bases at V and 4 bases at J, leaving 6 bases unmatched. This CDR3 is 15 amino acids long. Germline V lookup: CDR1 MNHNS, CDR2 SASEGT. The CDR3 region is CASSELGGGSDTQYF. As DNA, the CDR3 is TGTGCCAGCAGTGAACTGGGGGGAGGGTCAGATACGCAGTATTTT.

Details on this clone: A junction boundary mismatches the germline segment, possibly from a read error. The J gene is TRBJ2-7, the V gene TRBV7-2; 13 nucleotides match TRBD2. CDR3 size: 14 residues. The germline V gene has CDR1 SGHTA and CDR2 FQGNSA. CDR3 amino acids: CASRLGLAGDEQYF. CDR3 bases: TGTGCCAGCAGATTAGGACTAGCGGGAGACGAGCAGTACTTC.

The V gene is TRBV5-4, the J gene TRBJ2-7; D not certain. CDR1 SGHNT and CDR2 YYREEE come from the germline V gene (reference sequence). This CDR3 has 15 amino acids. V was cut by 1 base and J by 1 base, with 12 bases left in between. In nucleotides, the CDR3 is TGTGCCAGCAGCTTGTCGGGTATGATTTCCTACGAGCAGTACTTC. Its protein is CASSLSGMISYEQYF. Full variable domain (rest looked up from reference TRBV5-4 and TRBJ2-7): ETGVTQSPTHLIKTRGQQVTLRCSSQSGHNTVSWYQQALGQGPQFIFQYYREEENGRGNFPPRFSGLQFPNYSSELNVNALELDDSALYLCASSLSGMISYEQYFGPGTRLTVT.

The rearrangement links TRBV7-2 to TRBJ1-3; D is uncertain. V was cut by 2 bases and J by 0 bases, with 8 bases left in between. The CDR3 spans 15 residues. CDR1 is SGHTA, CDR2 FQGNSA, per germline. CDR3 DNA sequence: TGTGCCAGCAGCTTACAGGAGAGCTCTGGAAACACCATATATTTT. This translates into CASSLQESSGNTIYF.

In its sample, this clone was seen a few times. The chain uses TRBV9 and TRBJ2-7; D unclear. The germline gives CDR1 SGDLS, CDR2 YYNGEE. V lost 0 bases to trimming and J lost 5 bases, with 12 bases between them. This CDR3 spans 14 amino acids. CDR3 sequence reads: CASSVASTSNEQYF. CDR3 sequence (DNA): TGTGCCAGCAGCGTAGCTAGTACTTCCAACGAGCAGTACTTC.